This T cell receptor (beta chain) is drawn from a study of early T cells in non-severe SARS-CoV-2 infection. Study details: Investigators sequenced bulk RNA drawn from unsorted whole blood, and chains remained unpaired.

Study observations and caveats: Using VDJdb, the matching emphasized anti-spike CD8 responses while missing private and CD4 specificities.

This clonotype appeared many times. The antigen is undetermined. Attachment of unique molecular identifiers to individual cDNA molecules was performed. In TCRdb, the 5' RACE reads were re-called with MiXCR into one record per CDR3 protein. Among under 70,000 distinct CDR3 sequences listed, around 10% were seen once. The CDR3 is 13 residues long. V was shortened by 3 bases and J by 3 bases, with 9 bases between the two germline ends. The germline V gene has CDR1 LGHDT and CDR2 YNNKEL (reference sequence). The V and J genes are TRBV3-1 and TRBJ2-7; D perhaps matches TRBD2 (5 bases). Sequenced material: whole blood. The clonotype was recovered from an adult who was a healthcare worker with PCR-confirmed SARS-CoV-2 infection or an uninfected control (not recorded which). The CDR3 region is CASSHPAGYEQYF. CDR3 coding DNA: TGTGCCAGCAGCCACCCGGCGGGCTACGAGCAGTACTTC.